This TCR beta chain was obtained from a study of blood T cell repertoires in COVID-19. Study at large: Donors in the United States, Italy and Spain gave samples during acute or convalescent COVID-19.

The authors' processing: The assay estimated nucleated cells by amplifying reference gene primers. The method was immunoSEQ multiplex PCR; TCRdb's version includes in-frame clones alone and lacks a portion of them. V and J calls and clone size are given by that table; D and trimming were obtained from the DNA. The data show around 160,000 clones, approximately 86% seen once. Germline V gene data show CDR1 as SNHLY and CDR2 as FYNNEI. V shed 8 bases, J shed 3 bases, and the junction held 10 bases outside the gene matches. The CDR3 covers 15 residues. The TCR sequence derives from a woman aged 40 to 49 who had been exposed to COVID-19. Sequenced material: PBMCs or T cells enriched from blood (not recorded which). This chain joins TRBV2 and TRBJ2-3; 8 nucleotides match TRBD2. Here the CDR3 reads CASSELAGGTDTQYF. The CDR3 nucleotides are TGTGCCAGCTCCGAACTCGCGGGGGGAACAGATACGCAGTATTTT.